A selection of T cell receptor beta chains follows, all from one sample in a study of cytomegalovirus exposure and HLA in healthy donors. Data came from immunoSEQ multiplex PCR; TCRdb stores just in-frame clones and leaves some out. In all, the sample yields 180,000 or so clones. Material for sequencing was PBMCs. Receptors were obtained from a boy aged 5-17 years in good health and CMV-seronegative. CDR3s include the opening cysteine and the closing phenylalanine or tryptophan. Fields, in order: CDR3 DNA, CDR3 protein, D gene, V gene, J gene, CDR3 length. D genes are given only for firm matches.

cdr3_nt: TGTGCCAGCAGCTACTGGCGGGGGGCCGGTGGTGAGCAGTTCTTC
cdr3_aa: CASSYWRGAGGEQFF
d_call: TRBD2
v_call: TRBV11-1
j_call: TRBJ2-1
cdr3_length: 15

cdr3_nt: TGTGCCCAAGAGCCGCCAGGGATCGGTGAAGCTTTCTTT
cdr3_aa: CAQEPPGIGEAFF
d_call: NA
v_call: TRBV5-8
j_call: TRBJ1-1
cdr3_length: 13

cdr3_nt: TGCGCCAGCGGGCGACAGGGCCTCTCCTACGAGCAGTACTTC
cdr3_aa: CASGRQGLSYEQYF
d_call: TRBD1
v_call: TRBV5-1
j_call: TRBJ2-7
cdr3_length: 14

cdr3_nt: TGTGCCAGCTCACCGACCGACAGTAGCAATCAGCCCCAGCATTTT
cdr3_aa: CASSPTDSSNQPQHF
d_call: NA
v_call: TRBV18
j_call: TRBJ1-5
cdr3_length: 15

cdr3_nt: TGTGCCAGCAGCTTGAGACAGGGGGCCGGGGAGCTGTTTTTT
cdr3_aa: CASSLRQGAGELFF
d_call: TRBD1
v_call: TRBV7-9
j_call: TRBJ2-2
cdr3_length: 14

cdr3_nt: TGTGCCTGGAGTGTATCGGGTTTTGGCACAGATACGCAGTATTTT
cdr3_aa: CAWSVSGFGTDTQYF
d_call: NA
v_call: TRBV30
j_call: TRBJ2-3
cdr3_length: 15

cdr3_nt: TGTGCCAGCAGCTTGGTGTCAGGGGAAGGCTACACCTTC
cdr3_aa: CASSLVSGEGYTF
d_call: NA
v_call: TRBV5-4
j_call: TRBJ1-2
cdr3_length: 13

cdr3_nt: TGTGCCAGCAGATCGGTCACCGGGGAGCTGTTTTTT
cdr3_aa: CASRSVTGELFF
d_call: NA
v_call: TRBV6-6
j_call: TRBJ2-2
cdr3_length: 12

cdr3_nt: TGTGCCAGCAGTTTAGCGGGCCCGCGCGAGCAGTACTTC
cdr3_aa: CASSLAGPREQYF
d_call: NA
v_call: TRBV27
j_call: TRBJ2-7
cdr3_length: 13

cdr3_nt: TGCGCCAGCAGAGGGCGGGGTCAGCCCCAGCATTTT
cdr3_aa: CASRGRGQPQHF
d_call: NA
v_call: TRBV10-1
j_call: TRBJ1-5
cdr3_length: 12

cdr3_nt: TGTGCCTGGAGTGTAGAAATGCGGGGGGACCAAGAGACCCAGTACTTC
cdr3_aa: CAWSVEMRGDQETQYF
d_call: TRBD2
v_call: TRBV30
j_call: TRBJ2-5
cdr3_length: 16

cdr3_nt: TGTGCCAGCTCTCACTCGGCGTCCGGGACAGGGGCAGCCTACGAGCAGTACTTC
cdr3_aa: CASSHSASGTGAAYEQYF
d_call: TRBD1
v_call: TRBV18
j_call: TRBJ2-7
cdr3_length: 18

cdr3_nt: TGTGCCAGCAGCAAAAGACTACACAATGAGCAGTTCTTC
cdr3_aa: CASSKRLHNEQFF
d_call: NA
v_call: TRBV5-6
j_call: TRBJ2-1
cdr3_length: 13

cdr3_nt: TGTGCCAGCAGTCGGACAGCGTTGGGGTATGTGGAGCTGTTTTTT
cdr3_aa: CASSRTALGYVELFF
d_call: NA
v_call: TRBV27
j_call: TRBJ2-2
cdr3_length: 15

cdr3_nt: TGTGCCAGCAGCTCCGATCCGGGCTACGAGCAGTACTTC
cdr3_aa: CASSSDPGYEQYF
d_call: NA
v_call: TRBV7-2
j_call: TRBJ2-7
cdr3_length: 13

cdr3_nt: TGTGCCAGCAGTTACCTGGTTTTGGCCGGGGGAGGTGAAGCTTTCTTT
cdr3_aa: CASSYLVLAGGGEAFF
d_call: NA
v_call: TRBV6-5
j_call: TRBJ1-1
cdr3_length: 16

cdr3_nt: TGTGCCAGCAGCCTGAGGGTAGACACTGAAGCTTTCTTT
cdr3_aa: CASSLRVDTEAFF
d_call: NA
v_call: TRBV4-2
j_call: TRBJ1-1
cdr3_length: 13

cdr3_nt: TGTGCCAGCAGGCTCTTACTAGCGTCCTACAATGAGCAGTTCTTC
cdr3_aa: CASRLLLASYNEQFF
d_call: TRBD2
v_call: TRBV28
j_call: TRBJ2-1
cdr3_length: 15

cdr3_nt: TGTGCCAGCAGACCGACGACTAGCCCCACAGATACGCAGTATTTT
cdr3_aa: CASRPTTSPTDTQYF
d_call: TRBD2
v_call: TRBV6-4
j_call: TRBJ2-3
cdr3_length: 15

cdr3_nt: TGTGCCAGCAGCTTCCGACAGGCCGCCCTGTCCTTCTATGGCTACACCTTC
cdr3_aa: CASSFRQAALSFYGYTF
d_call: NA
v_call: TRBV5-4
j_call: TRBJ1-2
cdr3_length: 17

cdr3_nt: TGCGCCAGCAGCTCAAGGTCGGGTGCTGGCTACACCTTC
cdr3_aa: CASSSRSGAGYTF
d_call: NA
v_call: TRBV5-1
j_call: TRBJ1-2
cdr3_length: 13

cdr3_nt: TGCGCCAGCAGCTTGGCCGGACTAGCGGGGGCCGGGGAGCAGTTCTTC
cdr3_aa: CASSLAGLAGAGEQFF
d_call: TRBD2
v_call: TRBV5-1
j_call: TRBJ2-1
cdr3_length: 16

cdr3_nt: TGTGCCACCAGCAGCGGGACAGCGAACACCGGGGAGCTGTTTTTT
cdr3_aa: CATSSGTANTGELFF
d_call: TRBD1
v_call: TRBV15
j_call: TRBJ2-2
cdr3_length: 15

cdr3_nt: TGTGCCAGCAGTGTGTCGGCTAACTATGGCTACACCTTC
cdr3_aa: CASSVSANYGYTF
d_call: NA
v_call: TRBV25-1
j_call: TRBJ1-2
cdr3_length: 13

cdr3_nt: TGCGCCAGCAGCCAAGAATTAGGCCAGGGAGGTACTGAAGCTTTCTTT
cdr3_aa: CASSQELGQGGTEAFF
d_call: NA
v_call: TRBV4-3
j_call: TRBJ1-1
cdr3_length: 16

cdr3_nt: TGTGCCAGCAGCTTTGGGTTTGGGGGACAGCCTAACTATGGCTACACCTTC
cdr3_aa: CASSFGFGGQPNYGYTF
d_call: TRBD1
v_call: TRBV7-6
j_call: TRBJ1-2
cdr3_length: 17

cdr3_nt: TGTGCCAGCAGCCAAGATGGGAGGAACACTGAAGCTTTCTTT
cdr3_aa: CASSQDGRNTEAFF
d_call: NA
v_call: TRBV4-2
j_call: TRBJ1-1
cdr3_length: 14

cdr3_nt: TGTGCCAGCAGCTTAGCGCGCCGGTATGGCTACACCTTC
cdr3_aa: CASSLARRYGYTF
d_call: NA
v_call: TRBV7-2
j_call: TRBJ1-2
cdr3_length: 13

cdr3_nt: TGTGCCAGTACAATGGGCAGCGCGGGTGAAAAACTGTTTTTT
cdr3_aa: CASTMGSAGEKLFF
d_call: NA
v_call: TRBV19
j_call: TRBJ1-4
cdr3_length: 14

cdr3_nt: TGCGCCAGCAGCTTAGGCCAGGGTAATGAAAAACTGTTTTTT
cdr3_aa: CASSLGQGNEKLFF
d_call: NA
v_call: TRBV5-1
j_call: TRBJ1-4
cdr3_length: 14

cdr3_nt: TGTGCCACCCGAACAGGGCTTAAACTAGCGGGGACTAGCACAGATACGCAGTATTTT
cdr3_aa: CATRTGLKLAGTSTDTQYF
d_call: TRBD2
v_call: TRBV5-4
j_call: TRBJ2-3
cdr3_length: 19

cdr3_nt: TGTGCCAGCAGCCGGCGACTAGCGGGGAGTTACAATGAGCAGTTCTTC
cdr3_aa: CASSRRLAGSYNEQFF
d_call: TRBD2
v_call: TRBV7-2
j_call: TRBJ2-1
cdr3_length: 16

cdr3_nt: TGTGCCAGCAGCCTAAGACAGGGATCAGGCGAGCAGTACTTC
cdr3_aa: CASSLRQGSGEQYF
d_call: TRBD1
v_call: TRBV5-6
j_call: TRBJ2-7
cdr3_length: 14

cdr3_nt: TGTGCCAGCAGCGCCCTTAATGAGCAGTTCTTC
cdr3_aa: CASSALNEQFF
d_call: NA
v_call: TRBV9
j_call: TRBJ2-1
cdr3_length: 11

cdr3_nt: TGTGCCAGCAGGCCGGACAGGAATCAGCCCCAGCATTTT
cdr3_aa: CASRPDRNQPQHF
d_call: TRBD1
v_call: TRBV28
j_call: TRBJ1-5
cdr3_length: 13

cdr3_nt: TGTGCCAGCAGCCCGGGACAGCCTAATTCACCCCTCCACTTT
cdr3_aa: CASSPGQPNSPLHF
d_call: TRBD1
v_call: TRBV28
j_call: TRBJ1-6
cdr3_length: 14

cdr3_nt: TGCGCCAGCAGTGAACGGGAGGGGGCGGACACCGGGGAGCTGTTTTTT
cdr3_aa: CASSEREGADTGELFF
d_call: NA
v_call: TRBV10-1
j_call: TRBJ2-2
cdr3_length: 16

cdr3_nt: TGCGCCAGCAGCTTGCCTCAACTATCCTACACCGGGGAGCTGTTTTTT
cdr3_aa: CASSLPQLSYTGELFF
d_call: NA
v_call: TRBV5-1
j_call: TRBJ2-2
cdr3_length: 16

cdr3_nt: TGCGCCAGCAGCCCGGGACAGCCAAGCTCTGGAAACACCATATATTTT
cdr3_aa: CASSPGQPSSGNTIYF
d_call: TRBD1
v_call: TRBV4-1
j_call: TRBJ1-3
cdr3_length: 16

cdr3_nt: TGTGCCAGCAGTTTCTCCCAGACTAGCGGGGGGCCGAAGGATACGCAGTATTTT
cdr3_aa: CASSFSQTSGGPKDTQYF
d_call: TRBD2
v_call: TRBV28
j_call: TRBJ2-3
cdr3_length: 18

cdr3_nt: TGTGCCAGCAGTTCTCAGGGTAGGGGCTACGAGCAGTACTTC
cdr3_aa: CASSSQGRGYEQYF
d_call: NA
v_call: TRBV28
j_call: TRBJ2-7
cdr3_length: 14

cdr3_nt: TGCGCCAGCAGCCCGGGACAGGGTGAATATAGCAATCAGCCCCAGCATTTT
cdr3_aa: CASSPGQGEYSNQPQHF
d_call: TRBD1
v_call: TRBV5-1
j_call: TRBJ1-5
cdr3_length: 17

cdr3_nt: TGCAGCGTTGAAACCGGGACAGCGATCTATGGCTACACCTTC
cdr3_aa: CSVETGTAIYGYTF
d_call: TRBD1
v_call: TRBV29-1
j_call: TRBJ1-2
cdr3_length: 14

cdr3_nt: TGTGCCAGCAGTCGATCTATAGCGGGGGGGCCAAATGAGCAGTTCTTC
cdr3_aa: CASSRSIAGGPNEQFF
d_call: TRBD2
v_call: TRBV6-6
j_call: TRBJ2-1
cdr3_length: 16

cdr3_nt: TGTGCCAGCAGCTTGCATCATCGTAACACACGGGTCAATGAGCAGTTCTTC
cdr3_aa: CASSLHHRNTRVNEQFF
d_call: NA
v_call: TRBV7-6
j_call: TRBJ2-1
cdr3_length: 17

cdr3_nt: TGTGCCAGCAGCTATGGGACTAGCGGTTGGCCCGGGGAGCTGTTTTTT
cdr3_aa: CASSYGTSGWPGELFF
d_call: TRBD2
v_call: TRBV28
j_call: TRBJ2-2
cdr3_length: 16

cdr3_nt: TGTGCCAGCTCACCACCCTCCGACTTTCTCCGGGGCTATGGCTACACCTTC
cdr3_aa: CASSPPSDFLRGYGYTF
d_call: NA
v_call: TRBV18
j_call: TRBJ1-2
cdr3_length: 17

cdr3_nt: TGTGCCAGCAGTTACTCGATGAGGGGGCGCACCAATGAGCAGTTCTTC
cdr3_aa: CASSYSMRGRTNEQFF
d_call: TRBD1
v_call: TRBV6-5
j_call: TRBJ2-1
cdr3_length: 16

cdr3_nt: TGTGCCAGCAGCGTAGAAAGGACTAGCGGGGGTTACGCTACGCAGTATTTT
cdr3_aa: CASSVERTSGGYATQYF
d_call: TRBD2
v_call: TRBV9
j_call: TRBJ2-3
cdr3_length: 17

cdr3_nt: TGTGCCAGCAGTTTGACAGGGGGAGATGAGCAGTTCTTC
cdr3_aa: CASSLTGGDEQFF
d_call: TRBD1
v_call: TRBV28
j_call: TRBJ2-1
cdr3_length: 13

cdr3_nt: TGTGCCAGCAGCCACAGGGGTTACGAGCAGTACTTC
cdr3_aa: CASSHRGYEQYF
d_call: TRBD1
v_call: TRBV7-9
j_call: TRBJ2-7
cdr3_length: 12

cdr3_nt: TGTGCCAGCAGCCAAGGGTGGAGGGGGGACAGGGGCACTGAAGCTTTCTTT
cdr3_aa: CASSQGWRGDRGTEAFF
d_call: TRBD1
v_call: TRBV14
j_call: TRBJ1-1
cdr3_length: 17

cdr3_nt: TGTGCCAGCAGCTTCACAGGGGGCTCTGGGGCCAACGTCCTGACTTTC
cdr3_aa: CASSFTGGSGANVLTF
d_call: TRBD1
v_call: TRBV7-2
j_call: TRBJ2-6
cdr3_length: 16

cdr3_nt: TGCGCCAGCAGCCCGCGCGGGGACACTGAAGCTTTCTTT
cdr3_aa: CASSPRGDTEAFF
d_call: NA
v_call: TRBV5-1
j_call: TRBJ1-1
cdr3_length: 13

cdr3_nt: TGCGCCAGCAGCCAAGATTTAGGTCGGGACAGGTATTTC
cdr3_aa: CASSQDLGRDRYF
d_call: TRBD1
v_call: TRBV4-1
j_call: TRBJ2-7
cdr3_length: 13

cdr3_nt: TGTGCCAGCAGTTTATCAAGTGGGGCCGGTATGTCGGATGGCTACACCTTC
cdr3_aa: CASSLSSGAGMSDGYTF
d_call: NA
v_call: TRBV27
j_call: TRBJ1-2
cdr3_length: 17

cdr3_nt: TGTGCCAGCAGTCCCCAGCAAAGGACAGGGCACGAGCAGTACTTC
cdr3_aa: CASSPQQRTGHEQYF
d_call: TRBD1
v_call: TRBV6-5
j_call: TRBJ2-7
cdr3_length: 15